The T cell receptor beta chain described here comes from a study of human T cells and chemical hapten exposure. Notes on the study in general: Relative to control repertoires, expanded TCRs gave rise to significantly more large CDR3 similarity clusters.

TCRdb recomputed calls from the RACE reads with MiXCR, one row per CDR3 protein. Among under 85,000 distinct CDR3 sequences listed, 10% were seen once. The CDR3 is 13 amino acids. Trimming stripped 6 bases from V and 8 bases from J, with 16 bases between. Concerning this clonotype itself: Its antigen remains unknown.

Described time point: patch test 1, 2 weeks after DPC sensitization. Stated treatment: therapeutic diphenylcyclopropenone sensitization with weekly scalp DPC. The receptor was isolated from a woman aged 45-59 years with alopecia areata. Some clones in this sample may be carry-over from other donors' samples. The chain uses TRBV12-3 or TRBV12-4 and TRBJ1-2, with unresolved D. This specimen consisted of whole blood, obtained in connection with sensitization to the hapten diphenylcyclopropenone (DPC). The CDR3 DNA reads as TGTGCCAGCAGCCCGAATAACATGGGGGGCTACACCTTC. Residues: CASSPNNMGGYTF.